This T cell receptor beta chain stems from a study of shared clonotypes between healthy human individuals. Study background: Donor composition was a couple of women and a few men, aged 18 to 49.

CDR3 length: 16 amino acids. Trimming took 0 bases from V and 0 from J, leaving 10 bases between them. Germline V gene data show CDR1 as SGHNT and CDR2 as YYREEE (reference sequence). An even split of each subset's genomic DNA across several immunoSEQ plates was performed. 300 ng DNA, 30,000 or so T cell genomes, went into unsorted PBMC replicate PCRs. Original processing notes: Filtering differed because ImmunoSEQ produced junction-only sequences that carried no quality scores. The method was immunoSEQ multiplex PCR; TCRdb's version includes in-frame clones alone and lacks a portion of them. V and J calls and clone size are copied from that table; D and trimming were computed from the DNA. The sample holds approximately 480,000 clones; 60% to 80% are singletons and the top ten take about an eighth.

The specimen sequenced was PBMCs. The TCR originated in a woman between 40 and 55 years old in good health. Some clones in this sample may be carry-over from other donors' samples. This chain uses TRBV5-4 with TRBJ2-1; D is ambiguous. The CDR3 DNA is TGTGCCAGCAGCTTGGGTGGCGCAGTCTCCTACAATGAGCAGTTCTTC. Translation: CASSLGGAVSYNEQFF.